This T cell receptor beta chain is from a study of blood T cells in healthy people across ages. Whole-study findings and limits: Versus aged donors, long-lived donors had higher diversity and more naive CD4+ cells.

This clonotype was picked up one time. The antigen remains undetermined. The authors ran a second PCR of about 7 to 11 cycles using a sample-barcoded 5' primer and a J-beta primer mix. Researchers report that each sample yielded at least 2.5 million CDR3-containing paired-end reads. TCRdb passed the 5' RACE reads through MiXCR, listing each CDR3 protein once. Of 700,000 to 900,000 distinct CDR3 sequences listed, roughly 25% are singletons. V lost 3 bases, J lost 0 bases, and 13 bases stayed unmatched. CDR3 length: 18 residues. The germline V gene encodes CDR1 DFQATT and CDR2 SNEGSKA (reference sequence). In addition, the sample was reused for a study of T cells of mothers and their children. As that study records: The study recruited three healthy Caucasian mothers and their six children as donors.

The gene calls are TRBV20-1 and TRBJ2-1; 8 nucleotides align to TRBD2. The TCR originated in a boy between 10 and 17 years old in good health. Sample: blood. The CDR3 nucleotides read TGCAGTGCTAGGTCGATAGCGGGGTTCATAAGCTCCTACAATGAGCAGTTCTTC. This gives the protein CSARSIAGFISSYNEQFF.